The TCR beta chain described here comes from a study of blood T cell repertoires in COVID-19. Across the whole study: Sites in the United States, Italy and Spain provided acute and convalescent COVID-19 samples. T cells, B-cell-depleted T cells, or PBMCs provided the cDNA or gDNA that served as material.

Germline CDR1 is SEHNR and CDR2 is FQNEAQ (reference sequence). The CDR3 is made up of 15 amino acids. Trimming removed 5 bases from V and 3 bases from J; junction bases left unmatched: 8. Authors' methods: Cell counts per sample came from amplifying reference gene primers. The assay was immunoSEQ multiplex PCR, and TCRdb's table has in-frame clones only and misses some. That table supplies the V and J calls and clone size; D and trimming were determined from the DNA. The top ten hold roughly 10% of the sample, which has 65,000 to 80,000 clones, around nine tenths seen once. The chain is built from TRBV7-9 and TRBJ1-1; 8 bases fit TRBD1. The sample consisted of peripheral blood. The clonotype was recovered from a human donor in a cohort sampled during active COVID-19. The CDR3 DNA is TGTGCCAGCAGCGCTCTCCAGGGGGCGCACACTGAAGCTTTCTTT. It is translated as CASSALQGAHTEAFF.